This T cell receptor beta chain was found in a study of breast tumors, draining lymph nodes, adjacent tissues. General study findings and limits: Tumor TCR diversity was below lymph nodes but above nontumor tissue. That most tumor T cells come from lymph nodes remained unproven. Compared with basal-like, luminal-like tumors shared significantly more repertoire with nontumor tissue.

The table lists this clonotype with many counts. Its antigen is still unknown. Breast cancer patients provided tissue from their axillary draining lymph nodes. The germline V gene has CDR1 MNHEY and CDR2 SVGEGT. This CDR3 is 11 amino acids long. Trimming removed 2 bases at V and 7 bases at J, with 6 bases between. From the multiplex PCR reads, TCRdb called clonotypes with MiXCR, one entry per CDR3 protein. The sample has 150,000 to 250,000 distinct CDR3 sequences; 31% are singletons. The origin of this receptor is a female donor with breast cancer. Some clones in this sample may be carry-over from other donors' samples. The V and J genes are TRBV6-2 or TRBV6-3 and TRBJ2-7; D gene uncertain. Sequencing input: axillary lymph node tissue. The CDR3 DNA is TGTGCCAGCAGTTACGCGTGGGAGCAGTACTTC. Its protein product is CASSYAWEQYF.